The 8 T cell receptor beta chains in this list originate from one sample, sequenced in a study of T cell responses to AZD1222 COVID-19 vaccine (dated by TCRdb to about 2021). Receptor amplification or capture employed the immunoSEQ multiplex PCR assay. The source is immuneACCESS, and TCRdb retained only in-frame sequences with V and J called. Part of the clones is not carried over; for the studies checked, unresolved V genes explain less than half of this, and the remainder is unexplained. This sample has more than 250,000 clones in its table, and over 85% of those were observed once. The top ten hold approximately 0.52% of the sample. The time point label, read with the paper, signifies: baseline before first vaccination. The source material was peripheral blood, sampled on day 0 of AZD1222 vaccination. The receptors originated from an adult in good health.

This chain links TRBV5-1 with TRBJ2-5, with D hard to call. Germline lookup yields CDR1 SGHRS and CDR2 YFSETQ. The CDR3 is 15 residues long. The germline V and J ends were trimmed by 0 bases and 4 bases, with 13 bases remaining between them. Here the CDR3 DNA reads TGCGCCAGCAGCTTGGCCACCGGGCGTGGAGAGACCCAGTACTTC. Amino acid sequence: CASSLATGRGETQYF.

J is TRBJ1-1 and V is TRBV9; no reliable D call. Germline CDR1 SGDLS, CDR2 YYNGEE. CDR3 length: 15 residues. Trimming pared 5 bases from V and 3 bases from J, leaving 17 bases between. Here the CDR3 reads CASSWTGMDDTEAFF. The CDR3 DNA reads TGTGCCAGCAGTTGGACGGGGATGGATGACACTGAAGCTTTCTTT.

V is TRBV5-4 and J is TRBJ2-5, with D perhaps TRBD1 or TRBD2 (5 bases each). The V end lost 2 bases, the J end lost 5 bases, and 13 bases lay between the germline ends. Looked up from germline, CDR1 is SGHNT and CDR2 is YYREEE (reference sequence). This CDR3 has 14 residues. As DNA, the CDR3 is TGTGCCAGCAGCTTCGGGCAGGGACGGGAGACCCAGTACTTC. It specifies CASSFGQGRETQYF.

The rearrangement links TRBV25-1 to TRBJ1-5; 11 bases are a match to TRBD1. The length of the CDR3 is 14 residues. Losses at the gene ends were 6 bases for V and 6 bases for J; bases not matched to a gene: 4. Germline CDR1 MGHDK, CDR2 SYGVNS. The CDR3 spells CASSGQGAFQPQHF. The CDR3 region has the DNA TGTGCCAGCAGCGGACAGGGGGCTTTTCAGCCCCAGCATTTT.

The V gene is TRBV5-6, the J gene TRBJ1-4, with no clear D. V lost 0 bases to trimming and J lost 5 bases, with 5 bases between them. Germline assignment: CDR1 SGHDT and CDR2 YYEEEE. The CDR3 contains 13 residues. CDR3 region: CASSLGRNEKLFF. For the CDR3, the DNA is TGTGCCAGCAGCTTGGGCAGAAATGAAAAACTGTTTTTT.

The chain is built from TRBV5-1 and TRBJ2-7, with D tentatively TRBD2 (5 bases). The CDR3 is made up of 17 amino acids. Germline values: CDR1 SGHRS, CDR2 YFSETQ. V dropped 0 bases and J dropped 0 bases, with 16 bases sitting between them. The CDR3 is CASSLAPRGPSSYEQYF. For the CDR3, the DNA is TGCGCCAGCAGCTTGGCCCCTCGAGGGCCCAGCTCCTACGAGCAGTACTTC.

The sample holds one count of this clone. The chain combines TRBV9 with TRBJ2-7; tentative D call: TRBD1 (5 bases). The CDR3 sequence is 14 residues long. Germline V gene lookup returns CDR1 SGDLS and CDR2 YYNGEE. The V and J ends lost 3 bases and 0 bases respectively, with 10 bases between them. The DNA for the CDR3 is TGTGCCAGCAGCGGAACAGGCAGCTCCTACGAGCAGTACTTC. Its translation: CASSGTGSSYEQYF. Combining the CDR3 with reference TRBV9 and TRBJ2-7 gives the whole variable domain DSGVTQTPKHLITATGQRVTLRCSPRSGDLSVYWYQQSLDQGLQFLIQYYNGEERAKGNILERFSAQQFPDLHSELNLSSLELGDSALYFCASSGTGSSYEQYFGPGTRLTVT.

This clone was seen once. J is TRBJ2-1 and V is TRBV2; D remains unclear. Germline values: CDR1 SNHLY, CDR2 FYNNEI. The CDR3 totals 12 residues. Trimming cost V 7 bases and J 9 bases, with 13 bases left between them. CDR3 DNA sequence: TGTGCCAGCACGGACGGGTGGGGTGAGCAGTTCTTC. Its protein is CASTDGWGEQFF.